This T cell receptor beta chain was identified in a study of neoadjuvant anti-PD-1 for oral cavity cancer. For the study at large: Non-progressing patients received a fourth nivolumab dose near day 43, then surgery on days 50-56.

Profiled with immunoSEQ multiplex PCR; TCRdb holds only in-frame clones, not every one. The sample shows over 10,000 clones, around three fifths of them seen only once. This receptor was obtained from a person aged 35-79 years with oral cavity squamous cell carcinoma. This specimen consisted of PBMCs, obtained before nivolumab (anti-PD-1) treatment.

This CDR3 reads CASTARDRGRETQYF. CDR3 sequence (DNA): TGCGCCAGCACCGCTCGGGACAGGGGGCGGGAGACCCAGTACTTC. The chain carries TRBV5-1 and TRBJ2-5; TRBD1 matches at 12 bases. V trimming: 6 bases; J trimming: 5 bases; junction bases outside the gene matches: 8. The length of the CDR3 is 15 residues. Germline V CDR1 and CDR2: SGHRS, YFSETQ.